This TCR beta chain was found in a study of identical twins. Findings and limits, study-wide: Abundant cord blood beta clonotypes carried fewer insertions; memory repertoires showed none.

TCRdb analysed the 5' RACE reads with MiXCR anew, one entry per CDR3 protein. This table has around 1.7 million distinct CDR3 sequences, about 30% appearing once. CDR1 DFQATT and CDR2 SNEGSKA come from the germline V gene (reference sequence). CDR3 length: 14 residues. The V end was cut by 1 base, the J end by 2 bases, with 12 bases between. In this sample, this clonotype turned up many times. Its antigen is undetermined. Specimen: cord blood. The chain has TRBV20-1 and TRBJ2-7; D is perhaps TRBD1 (6 bases). The sequence came from a newborn girl in good health. Here the CDR3 DNA reads TGCAGTGCTAGAGTTCCGGACAGAACCTACGAGCAGTACTTC. Its translation is CSARVPDRTYEQYF.